The 27 T cell receptor beta chains below all came from one sample that was sequenced in a study of beta chain features in type 1 diabetes. The whole isolated RNA underwent reverse transcription, so sequencing captured expressed TCRB transcripts. Repertoires were generated with immunoSEQ multiplex PCR, while TCRdb's copy carries only in-frame clones and drops some. Altogether hundreds of thousands of clones are present, roughly a sixth being singletons, with the ten largest covering more than 0.08%. Sequenced sample: naive CD4+ T cells from blood. These receptors were taken from a man aged 18 to 35 in good health.

This clone was detected a few times. This sequence joins TRBV30 and TRBJ2-5; 9 positions agree with TRBD2. Trimming took 8 bases from V and 6 from J; bases not matched to a gene: 16. CDR3 length: 15 residues. Germline values: CDR1 GTSNPN, CDR2 SVGIG (reference sequence). The CDR3: CATKIAGAADQTQYF. In nucleotides, the CDR3 is TGTGCCACCAAGATAGCGGGGGCCGCAGACCAGACCCAGTACTTC.

This clone was counted only a few times. The J gene is TRBJ2-3, the V gene TRBV4-3; 9 bases agree with TRBD1. Per germline, CDR1 LGHNA and CDR2 YSLEER. The CDR3 extends over 15 amino acids. Trimming at V came to 3 bases and at J to 3 bases, leaving 4 bases not matched to a gene. The CDR3 region is CASSQGTGRTDTQYF. Here the CDR3 DNA reads TGCGCCAGCAGCCAGGGGACAGGGCGGACAGATACGCAGTATTTT.

This clone has a single count. The genes are TRBV7-2 and TRBJ2-5; weak D call: TRBD2 (6 bases). The V end lost 3 bases, the J end lost 5 bases, and 10 bases lay between the germline ends. The CDR3 is 13 amino acids. The germline V gene encodes CDR1 SGHTA and CDR2 FQGNSA. The CDR3 is CASSFRGGETQYF. The CDR3 region has the DNA TGTGCCAGCAGCTTTAGGGGAGGCGAGACCCAGTACTTC.

The CDR3 region is CASTQWNSGSGGASETQYF. CDR3 coding DNA: TGTGCCAGCACGCAATGGAACTCGGGTAGCGGGGGGGCTAGTGAGACCCAGTACTTC. The chain uses TRBV28 and TRBJ2-5; 11 bases map to TRBD2. This CDR3 has 19 residues. Germline V gives CDR1 MDHEN, CDR2 SYDVKM. V gave up 7 bases and J gave up 5 bases; unmatched junction bases: 21.

The rearrangement joins TRBV29-1 to TRBJ2-7; D call uncertain. Trimming cost V 4 bases and J 0 bases, with 22 bases left between them. The germline V gene has CDR1 SQVTM and CDR2 ANQGSEA. The CDR3 consists of 17 residues. Here the CDR3 reads CSVVGRNTGYTSYEQYF. In DNA, the CDR3 is TGCAGCGTTGTCGGCAGAAATACCGGATACACCTCCTACGAGCAGTACTTC.

A word on this clone: This specimen includes other DNA sequences encoding the same CDR3. The rearrangement links TRBV4-3 to TRBJ2-7; no reliable D call. Germline-derived CDR1 and CDR2 are LGHNA and YSLEER. V was pared by 1 base and J by 0 bases, with 13 bases between. The CDR3 consists of 16 residues. The CDR3 coding sequence is TGCGCCAGCAGCCAAGGGACGATGGGGATCTCCTACGAGCAGTACTTC. It specifies CASSQGTMGISYEQYF.

The chain employs TRBV7-3 and TRBJ2-5, with TRBD1 as a possible D gene (7 bases). Trimming removed 2 bases at V and 3 bases at J, with 16 bases between. CDR3 length: 16 amino acids. Germline lookup yields CDR1 SGHTA and CDR2 FQGTGA. Here the CDR3 DNA reads TGTGCCAGCAGCTTAGGAGGGGGCATAGAAGAAGAGACCCAGTACTTC. This codes for CASSLGGGIEEETQYF.

In its sample, this clone was seen a few times. The chain links TRBV28 to TRBJ2-7; 8 positions match TRBD2. CDR1 MDHEN and CDR2 SYDVKM come from the germline V gene. The junction had 12 bases not matched to a gene; V was cut back by 1 base and J by 1 base. This CDR3 has 18 residues. CDR3 protein: CASSLYGLRSGGSYEQYF. CDR3 nucleotide sequence: TGTGCCAGCAGTTTATACGGCCTCCGGTCGGGGGGGTCCTACGAGCAGTACTTC.

The chain couples TRBV27 to TRBJ2-6; D remains unclear. V lost 6 bases and J lost 4, with 19 bases in between. The CDR3 length is 17 residues. CDR1 and CDR2 from the germline V gene are MNHEY and SMNVEV (reference sequence). CDR3 residues: CASSPQAMVVGANVLTF. CDR3 coding DNA: TGTGCCAGCAGCCCCCAAGCGATGGTCGTCGGGGCCAACGTCCTGACTTTC.

V and J are TRBV7-2 and TRBJ2-2; 9 bases map to TRBD1. Unmatched junction bases numbered 11, after V lost 5 bases and J lost 7 bases. The CDR3 runs 16 residues. CDR1 is SGHTA, CDR2 FQGNSA, per germline. The CDR3 loop reads CASSTNRGRRYGELFF. CDR3 nucleotides: TGTGCCAGCAGCACCAACAGGGGGCGCCGTTACGGGGAGCTGTTTTTT.

The chain employs TRBV7-2 and TRBJ2-2; 8 bases agree with TRBD1. CDR1 and CDR2 (germline): SGHTA, FQGNSA. The V segment lost 5 bases and the J segment 6 bases; nucleotides outside the gene matches: 8. This CDR3 is 15 amino acids long. The DNA for the CDR3 is TGTGCCAGCAGCCTCACCAGGGGGCGGCCCGGGGAGCTGTTTTTT. This gives the protein CASSLTRGRPGELFF.

The chain employs TRBV2 and TRBJ2-3; D is possibly TRBD1 or TRBD2 (5 bases each). V shed 9 bases and J shed 8 bases, with 18 bases lying between them. In germline, CDR1 is SNHLY, CDR2 FYNNEI. CDR3 length: 13 amino acids. CDR3 amino acids: CASGLGVSGTQYF. Here the CDR3 DNA reads TGTGCCAGTGGACTGGGGGTGAGCGGTACGCAGTATTTT.

J is TRBJ1-4 and V is TRBV2; D is undetermined. V was trimmed by 6 bases and J by 0 bases, leaving 8 bases between them. Germline lookup yields CDR1 SNHLY and CDR2 FYNNEI. CDR3 length: 14 amino acids. CDR3 in DNA: TGTGCCAGCAGGAGGGTTACAACTAATGAAAAACTGTTTTTT. This translates into CASRRVTTNEKLFF.

This clone was seen only a few times. The chain has TRBV7-2 and TRBJ2-1; no clear D gene. Trimming cost V 2 bases and J 1 base, with 15 bases left between them. CDR3 size: 17 residues. Germline V gene sequence: CDR1 SGHTA, CDR2 FQGNSA. The CDR3 is CASSLTPGSRSYNEQFF. DNA for the CDR3: TGTGCCAGCAGCTTAACCCCCGGGTCTAGGTCCTACAATGAGCAGTTCTTC. The full variable domain, completed using reference TRBV7-2 and TRBJ2-1, is GAGVSQSPSNKVTEKGKDVELRCDPISGHTALYWYRQSLGQGLEFLIYFQGNSAPDKSGLPSDRFSAERTGGSVSTLTIQRTQQEDSAVYLCASSLTPGSRSYNEQFFGPGTRLTVL.

CDR3 region: CASSHRQGSSYEQYF. The CDR3 DNA reads as TGTGCCAGCAGCCATAGACAGGGGAGCTCCTACGAGCAGTACTTC. The chain recombines TRBV7-8 with TRBJ2-7, with TRBD1 matching over 8 bases. With V trimmed by 5 bases and J by 0 bases, 6 bases remained unmatched. CDR1 is SGHVS, CDR2 FQNEAQ, per germline. The CDR3 length is 15 residues.

J is TRBJ1-4 and V is TRBV18, with D hard to call. The V gene's germline CDR1 is KGHSH and CDR2 LQKENI. The ends were cut back, 3 bases at V and 5 bases at J, with 7 bases in the middle. This CDR3 spans 13 amino acids. The CDR3 region has the DNA TGTGCCAGCTCACCGTCAGGAAATGAAAAACTGTTTTTT. Protein product: CASSPSGNEKLFF. The whole variable domain, filled in from reference TRBV18 and TRBJ1-4, reads NAGVMQNPRHLVRRRGQEARLRCSPMKGHSHVYWYRQLPEEGLKFMVYLQKENIIDESGMPKERFSAEFPKEGPSILRIQQVVRGDSAAYFCASSPSGNEKLFFGSGTQLSVL.

This clone was seen a handful of times. This sequence joins TRBV9 and TRBJ1-2; D not certain. CDR3 size: 11 residues. V was trimmed by 4 bases and J by 2 bases, leaving 3 bases between them. Germline CDR1 SGDLS, CDR2 YYNGEE. The CDR3 DNA follows: TGTGCCAGCAGCCTGAACTATGGCTACACCTTC. It translates to CASSLNYGYTF.

The chain joins TRBV4-3 to TRBJ1-5; D call uncertain. This CDR3 is 15 amino acids long. CDR1 and CDR2 from the germline V gene are LGHNA and YSLEER. Trimming took 0 bases from V and 3 from J, leaving 9 bases between them. The CDR3, as DNA: TGCGCCAGCAGCCAAGAGCATCTACACAATCAGCCCCAGCATTTT. It codes for CASSQEHLHNQPQHF.

The rearrangement joins TRBV7-2 to TRBJ2-1; D not certain. The V and J ends lost 1 base and 8 bases respectively, with 12 bases between them. There are 14 residues in the CDR3. Germline V gene data show CDR1 as SGHTA and CDR2 as FQGNSA. CDR3 nucleotides: TGTGCCAGCAGCTTAGGGCTAGATTCCCATGAGCAGTTCTTC. Encoded protein: CASSLGLDSHEQFF. The full variable domain, in which reference TRBV7-2 and TRBJ2-1 provide the parts outside the CDR3, is GAGVSQSPSNKVTEKGKDVELRCDPISGHTALYWYRQSLGQGLEFLIYFQGNSAPDKSGLPSDRFSAERTGGSVSTLTIQRTQQEDSAVYLCASSLGLDSHEQFFGPGTRLTVL.

The table lists this clone with a few counts. The chain combines TRBV7-3 with TRBJ2-6; D is unresolved. The CDR3 is 14 amino acids. With 1 base removed from V and 2 bases from J, the gap between germline ends came to 3 bases. CDR1 and CDR2 from the germline V gene are SGHTA and FQGTGA. Here the CDR3 DNA reads TGTGCCAGCAGCTTAAGTGCTGGGGCCAACGTCCTGACTTTC. It codes for CASSLSAGANVLTF.

The chain is built from TRBV27 and TRBJ2-1, with 9 bases matching TRBD2. The J segment lost 0 bases and the V segment lost 6 bases, leaving 6 bases of the junction unmatched. This CDR3 spans 16 amino acids. The V gene's germline CDR1 is MNHEY and CDR2 SMNVEV (reference sequence). CDR3 protein: CASSSTSGHSYNEQFF. In nucleotides, the CDR3 is TGTGCCAGCAGCTCGACTAGCGGACACTCCTACAATGAGCAGTTCTTC.

J is TRBJ2-1 and V is TRBV28; no reliable D call. The CDR3 loop spans 12 amino acids. CDR1 is MDHEN and CDR2 is SYDVKM in the germline V gene. Trimming left V 3 bases short and J 9 bases short, with 9 bases between. The CDR3 loop is CASSLQESEQFF. The CDR3 DNA reads TGTGCCAGCAGTTTGCAGGAAAGTGAGCAGTTCTTC.

The rearrangement joins TRBV30 to TRBJ1-6; tentative D call: TRBD1 (5 bases). CDR1 is GTSNPN and CDR2 is SVGIG in the germline V gene (reference sequence). Trimming cost V 2 bases and J 8 bases, with 13 bases left between them. The CDR3 has 14 residues. The CDR3, as DNA: TGTGCCTGGAGTAGAGGGGCCTTTGATTCACCCCTCCACTTT. This codes for CAWSRGAFDSPLHF.

This clone was observed a handful of times. J is TRBJ2-6 and V is TRBV5-4, with 8 positions matching TRBD1. V lost 3 bases to trimming and J lost 2 bases; unmatched junction nucleotides: 7. CDR1 and CDR2 from the germline V gene are SGHNT and YYREEE (reference sequence). CDR3 length equals 17 residues. The CDR3 sequence is CASSWRGQGPGANVLTF. The CDR3 DNA is TGTGCCAGCAGCTGGCGAGGACAGGGCCCTGGGGCCAACGTCCTGACTTTC.

The V and J genes are TRBV18 and TRBJ2-7; tentatively, D is TRBD2 (5 bases). V was shortened by 2 bases and J by 7 bases, with 27 bases between the two germline ends. Germline V gene data show CDR1 as KGHSH and CDR2 as LQKENI. CDR3 length: 18 residues. For the CDR3, the DNA is TGTGCCAGCTCACCAGGGGTCCCTCTTCAGCGGTTAAGGTGGGAGCAGTACTTC. Amino acids: CASSPGVPLQRLRWEQYF.

In nucleotides, the CDR3 is TGTGCCAGCAGCGTAGACGTATATACGCAGTATTTT. This encodes CASSVDVYTQYF. The chain links TRBV9 to TRBJ2-3; D is ambiguous. This CDR3 has 12 amino acids. V lost 0 bases to trimming and J lost 7 bases, with 6 bases between them. Germline lookup yields CDR1 SGDLS and CDR2 YYNGEE.

Only a few counts were recorded for this clone. The chain combines TRBV29-1 with TRBJ1-2; 9 bases match TRBD1. Germline V lookup: CDR1 SQVTM, CDR2 ANQGSEA. The V gene end was trimmed by 6 bases and the J gene end by 4 bases; junction bases not matched to a gene: 6. CDR3 length: 13 amino acids. In nucleotides, the CDR3 is TGCAGCGTCAAACAGGGGGCAGGCTATGGCTACACCTTC. Its protein product is CSVKQGAGYGYTF.